The 11 T cell receptor beta chains presented below share a single source sample, sequenced in a study of blood T cell repertoires in COVID-19. Generated by immunoSEQ multiplex PCR, the TCRdb table keeps only in-frame clones and is missing some. This table holds fewer than 300,000 clones, about nine tenths found once. The material sequenced was peripheral blood. The receptor set was obtained from a woman in her thirties or forties who had recovered from COVID-19.

The chain has TRBV11-2 and TRBJ2-2; 10 nucleotides agree with TRBD2. Germline CDR1 SGHAT, CDR2 FQNNGV. The J segment lost 4 bases and the V segment lost 1 base, leaving 12 bases of the junction unmatched. The CDR3 contains 19 residues. The CDR3 DNA is TGTGCCAGCAGCTTAGGAGCTAGCGGGGGCCGGATGTTCACCGGGGAGCTGTTTTTT. Amino acid sequence: CASSLGASGGRMFTGELFF.

The J gene is TRBJ2-2, the V gene TRBV18; no clear D. The CDR3 totals 15 residues. The ends were cut back, 0 bases at V and 4 bases at J, with 9 bases in the middle. Germline V gene lookup returns CDR1 KGHSH and CDR2 LQKENI. Written as DNA, the CDR3 is TGTGCCAGCTCACCACCCGACCCGGGCACCGGGGAGCTGTTTTTT. Protein product: CASSPPDPGTGELFF.

The gene calls are TRBV27 and TRBJ1-2; 9 nucleotides match TRBD1. J gave up 4 bases and V 2 bases, and 2 bases lay outside the gene matches. Germline-derived CDR1 and CDR2 are MNHEY and SMNVEV (reference sequence). This CDR3 has 14 amino acids. The CDR3 region is CASSLTGGGYGYTF. The CDR3, as DNA: TGTGCCAGCAGTTTAACAGGGGGCGGCTATGGCTACACCTTC.

V gene TRBV5-4 combines with J gene TRBJ1-1, with unresolved D. The CDR3 has 13 amino acids. V lost 4 bases and J lost 2, with 9 bases in between. CDR1 and CDR2 from the germline V gene are SGHNT and YYREEE (reference sequence). CDR3 sequence reads: CASSRGTNTEAFF. The CDR3 DNA sequence: TGTGCCAGCAGCAGAGGTACCAACACTGAAGCTTTCTTT. Full variable domain (remainder filled in from reference TRBV5-4 and TRBJ1-1): ETGVTQSPTHLIKTRGQQVTLRCSSQSGHNTVSWYQQALGQGPQFIFQYYREEENGRGNFPPRFSGLQFPNYSSELNVNALELDDSALYLCASSRGTNTEAFFGQGTRLTVV.

The rearrangement links TRBV10-2 to TRBJ1-1; TRBD1 matches at 8 bases. V was pared by 6 bases and J by 5 bases, with 8 bases of the junction left unmatched. In germline, CDR1 is WSHSY, CDR2 SAAADI. The CDR3 covers 14 residues. Here the CDR3 DNA reads TGCGCCAGCAGCCGCGGGACAGGTTGGACTGAAGCTTTCTTT. It codes for CASSRGTGWTEAFF.

V usage is TRBV7-2 and J usage is TRBJ1-5; TRBD1 aligns across 9 bases. This CDR3 has 16 amino acids. V lost 1 base to trimming and J lost 5 bases; unmatched junction nucleotides: 6. Per the germline V gene, CDR1 is SGHTA and CDR2 is FQGNSA. The CDR3 loop reads CASSLVSGQGHQPQHF. The CDR3 region has the DNA TGTGCCAGCAGCTTAGTTTCGGGACAGGGTCATCAGCCCCAGCATTTT.

The gene calls are TRBV2 and TRBJ1-4; a possible D gene is TRBD1 (6 bases). The length of the CDR3 is 17 residues. Trimming stripped 2 bases from V and 6 bases from J, with 19 bases between. The germline gives CDR1 SNHLY, CDR2 FYNNEI. This CDR3 reads CASSEWIAGGAYEKLFF. The CDR3 coding sequence is TGTGCCAGCAGTGAATGGATAGCGGGGGGCGCGTATGAAAAACTGTTTTTT.

The chain joins TRBV10-1 to TRBJ2-7, with a possible D match to TRBD2 (5 bases). V dropped 6 bases and J dropped 3 bases, with 12 bases sitting between them. The CDR3 is 13 residues long. The germline gives CDR1 WNHNN, CDR2 SYGVQD (reference sequence). DNA for the CDR3: TGCGCCAGCAGCCCCGGGATCGACTACGAGCAGTACTTC. Translated: CASSPGIDYEQYF.

V is TRBV10-3 and J is TRBJ2-6; TRBD1 matches 9 bases. With V trimmed by 6 bases and J by 0 bases, 3 bases remained unmatched. The germline gives CDR1 ENHRY, CDR2 SYGVKD. The CDR3 runs to 16 residues. The CDR3 DNA reads TGTGCCATCAGGGGGACAGGGCTCTCTGGGGCCAACGTCCTGACTTTC. It specifies CAIRGTGLSGANVLTF.

This chain uses TRBV5-1 with TRBJ2-3; 10 bases agree with TRBD1. V gave up 8 bases and J gave up 5 bases; unmatched junction bases: 5. Germline CDR1 reads SGHRS; CDR2 reads YFSETQ. CDR3 length: 13 residues. The chain's CDR3 is CASSGQGIDTQYF. CDR3 DNA: TGCGCCAGTTCGGGACAGGGGATAGATACGCAGTATTTT. Based on the CDR3 plus reference TRBV5-1 and TRBJ2-3, the full variable domain is KAGVTQTPRYLIKTRGQQVTLSCSPISGHRSVSWYQQTPGQGLQFLFEYFSETQRNKGNFPGRFSGRQFSNSRSEMNVSTLELGDSALYLCASSGQGIDTQYFGPGTRLTVL.

Remarks on this clone: A junction end diverges from the germline sequence, so it may reflect a read error. The chain combines TRBV5-1 with TRBJ2-2, with 9 bases matching TRBD1. The CDR3 is made up of 16 amino acids. Germline V gene data show CDR1 as SGHRS and CDR2 as YFSETQ. The CDR3 reads CASSSEQGAKTGELFF. DNA for the CDR3: TGCGCCAGCAGCAGTGAACAGGGGGCGAAGACCGGGGAGCTGTTTTTT.